Listed below are T cell receptor beta chains from one sample, sequenced in a study of blood T cell repertoires in COVID-19. The method was immunoSEQ multiplex PCR; TCRdb's version includes in-frame clones alone and lacks a portion of them. The sample consists of some 250,000 clones, roughly 88% of them appearing once. Sequencing used peripheral blood. The receptors were sampled from a woman in her thirties with acute or convalescent COVID-19. CDR3s include the opening cysteine and the closing phenylalanine or tryptophan. The D gene is left open where the match is weak. Size is omitted from some rows. Given values are once, few, many or a class for expanded clones.

clone size: .; D gene: TRBD1; J gene: TRBJ1-2; V gene: TRBV5-6; CDR3 protein: CASSLVDRGYGYTF; CDR3 DNA: TGTGCCAGCAGCTTGGTAGACAGGGGTTATGGCTACACCTTC
clone size: .; D gene: .; J gene: TRBJ2-6; V gene: TRBV5-1; CDR3 protein: CASSLDSGANVLTF; CDR3 DNA: TGCGCCAGCAGCTTGGATAGTGGGGCCAACGTCCTGACTTTC
clone size: .; D gene: .; J gene: TRBJ2-4; V gene: TRBV18; CDR3 protein: CASSPERERLLYF; CDR3 DNA: TGTGCCAGCTCACCAGAGCGAGAACGACTTTTGTACTTC
clone size: .; D gene: TRBD2; J gene: TRBJ2-1; V gene: TRBV27; CDR3 protein: CASSWTSGSYNEQFF; CDR3 DNA: TGTGCCAGCAGTTGGACTAGCGGGTCCTACAATGAGCAGTTCTTC
clone size: .; D gene: TRBD2; J gene: TRBJ2-1; V gene: TRBV6-2/TRBV6-3; CDR3 protein: CASSSYSGSYNEQFF; CDR3 DNA: TGTGCCAGCAGTTCGTATAGCGGGTCCTACAATGAGCAGTTCTTC
clone size: few; D gene: .; J gene: TRBJ1-1; V gene: TRBV25-1; CDR3 protein: CASSESGTEAFF; CDR3 DNA: TGTGCCAGCAGTGAATCAGGGACTGAAGCTTTCTTT
clone size: .; D gene: TRBD2; J gene: TRBJ2-3; V gene: TRBV19; CDR3 protein: CASRTSGVPTDTQYF; CDR3 DNA: TGTGCCAGTAGGACTAGCGGAGTTCCCACAGATACGCAGTATTTT
clone size: .; D gene: .; J gene: TRBJ2-2; V gene: TRBV14; CDR3 protein: CASSPSGFTGELFF; CDR3 DNA: TGTGCCAGCAGCCCTTCAGGGTTCACCGGGGAGCTGTTTTTT
clone size: .; D gene: .; J gene: TRBJ2-3; V gene: TRBV2; CDR3 protein: CASSGAADTQYF; CDR3 DNA: TGTGCCAGCAGCGGTGCGGCAGATACGCAGTATTTT
clone size: .; D gene: .; J gene: TRBJ1-3; V gene: TRBV18; CDR3 protein: CASSPAPVYSGNTIYF; CDR3 DNA: TGTGCCAGCTCACCCGCACCCGTCTACTCTGGAAACACCATATATTTT
clone size: .; D gene: .; J gene: TRBJ2-3; V gene: TRBV9; CDR3 protein: CASSALRTSRSDTQYF; CDR3 DNA: TGTGCCAGCAGCGCCCTTCGGACTTCCAGGTCAGATACGCAGTATTTT
clone size: .; D gene: .; J gene: TRBJ1-1; V gene: TRBV24-1; CDR3 protein: CATSDFGFEAFF; CDR3 DNA: TGTGCCACCAGTGATTTTGGCTTTGAAGCTTTCTTT
clone size: .; D gene: .; J gene: TRBJ1-2; V gene: TRBV7-2; CDR3 protein: CASSLDAGRGYGYTF; CDR3 DNA: TGTGCCAGCAGCTTAGACGCTGGGAGGGGCTATGGCTACACCTTC
clone size: .; D gene: .; J gene: TRBJ2-7; V gene: TRBV14; CDR3 protein: CASSQVNEQYF; CDR3 DNA: TGTGCCAGCAGCCAAGTCAACGAGCAGTACTTC
clone size: few; D gene: TRBD2; J gene: TRBJ2-7; V gene: TRBV28; CDR3 protein: CASSYPGTRYEQYF; CDR3 DNA: TGTGCCAGCAGTTACCCCGGGACTAGATACGAGCAGTACTTC
clone size: .; D gene: TRBD2; J gene: TRBJ2-3; V gene: TRBV7-8; CDR3 protein: CASSPTSGYTDTQYF; CDR3 DNA: TGTGCCAGCAGCCCGACTAGCGGATACACAGATACGCAGTATTTT
clone size: .; D gene: .; J gene: TRBJ1-2; V gene: TRBV4-3; CDR3 protein: CASSQDRQGLGYTF; CDR3 DNA: TGCGCCAGCAGCCAAGATCGGCAGGGGCTTGGCTACACCTTC
clone size: .; D gene: .; J gene: TRBJ1-2; V gene: TRBV7-9; CDR3 protein: CASSSLQGHYGYTF; CDR3 DNA: TGTGCCAGCAGCTCTCTGCAGGGGCACTATGGCTACACCTTC
clone size: .; D gene: TRBD1; J gene: TRBJ1-4; V gene: TRBV5-1; CDR3 protein: CASSSWTGVVNEKLFF; CDR3 DNA: TGCGCCAGCAGTTCCTGGACAGGGGTTGTTAATGAAAAACTGTTTTTT
clone size: .; D gene: .; J gene: TRBJ1-5; V gene: TRBV6-2/TRBV6-3; CDR3 protein: CASSYGPGRGYNQPQHF; CDR3 DNA: TGTGCCAGCAGTTACGGGCCCGGAAGGGGGTATAATCAGCCCCAGCATTTT
clone size: once; D gene: TRBD1; J gene: TRBJ1-2; V gene: TRBV6-2/TRBV6-3; CDR3 protein: CASSTISRGQEGYTF; CDR3 DNA: TGTGCCAGCAGTACAATTTCCAGGGGGCAGGAAGGCTACACCTTC
clone size: .; D gene: TRBD1; J gene: TRBJ1-1; V gene: TRBV27; CDR3 protein: CASRYRGYTEAFF; CDR3 DNA: TGTGCCAGTCGTTACAGGGGGTACACTGAAGCTTTCTTT
clone size: .; D gene: TRBD1; J gene: TRBJ2-1; V gene: TRBV30; CDR3 protein: CAWSVNPGQRFNEQFF; CDR3 DNA: TGTGCCTGGAGTGTAAATCCGGGACAGCGGTTCAATGAGCAGTTCTTC
clone size: .; D gene: TRBD2; J gene: TRBJ2-5; V gene: TRBV29-1; CDR3 protein: CSGTGLAGAGTQYF; CDR3 DNA: TGCAGCGGGACGGGACTAGCGGGAGCTGGGACCCAGTACTTC
clone size: .; D gene: TRBD2; J gene: TRBJ2-1; V gene: TRBV20-1; CDR3 protein: CSASSAGDEQFF; CDR3 DNA: TGCAGTGCTAGTTCTGCGGGGGATGAGCAGTTCTTC
clone size: .; D gene: .; J gene: TRBJ2-7; V gene: TRBV11-2; CDR3 protein: CASSLAAGFYEQYF; CDR3 DNA: TGTGCCAGCAGCTTAGCGGCAGGGTTTTACGAGCAGTACTTC
clone size: .; D gene: .; J gene: TRBJ1-5; V gene: TRBV6-7; CDR3 protein: CASTQLGGVCPSQSNQPQHF; CDR3 DNA: TGTGCCAGCACCCAATTGGGGGGGGTTTGTCCGTCTCAGAGCAATCAGCCCCAGCATTTT